The subject of this entry is one T cell receptor (beta chain). What it binds is not known. This sample is drawn from a study of cytomegalovirus exposure and HLA in healthy donors. Study information: A subsequent analysis stated that the roughly 120 validation repertoires were run on the same platform as the roughly 620 first-cohort repertoires. Whole-study results and caveats: A classifier reportedly called cytomegalovirus status with high sensitivity and specificity. There were some public TCRs occurring in many donors, but most TCR sequences were rare.

Sequencing used immunoSEQ multiplex PCR; TCRdb keeps in-frame clones, though not all of them. The sample lists approximately 270,000 clones, approximately 83% occurring once. Germline V gene lookup returns CDR1 SGHVS and CDR2 FQNEAQ. CDR3 length: 14 amino acids. Trimming took off 1 base at V and 4 bases at J, with 10 bases between the two ends. The rearrangement links TRBV7-8 to TRBJ1-2; D is uncertain. The TCR was taken from a woman aged 18-29 years in good health and CMV-seronegative. Sequencing input: PBMCs. CDR3 sequence: CASSLEEGGYGYTF. In DNA, the CDR3 is TGTGCCAGCAGCTTAGAAGAGGGTGGCTATGGCTACACCTTC.